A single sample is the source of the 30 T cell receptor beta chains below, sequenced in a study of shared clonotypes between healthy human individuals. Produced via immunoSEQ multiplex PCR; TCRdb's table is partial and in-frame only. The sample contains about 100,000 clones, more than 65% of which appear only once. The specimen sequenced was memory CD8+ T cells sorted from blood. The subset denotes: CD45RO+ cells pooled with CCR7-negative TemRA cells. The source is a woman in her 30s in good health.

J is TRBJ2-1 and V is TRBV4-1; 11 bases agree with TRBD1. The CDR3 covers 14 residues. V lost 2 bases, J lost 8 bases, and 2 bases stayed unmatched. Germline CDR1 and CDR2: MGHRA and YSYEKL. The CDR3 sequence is CASSQRDRGYEQFF. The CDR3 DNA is TGCGCCAGCAGCCAACGGGACAGGGGGTATGAGCAGTTCTTC.

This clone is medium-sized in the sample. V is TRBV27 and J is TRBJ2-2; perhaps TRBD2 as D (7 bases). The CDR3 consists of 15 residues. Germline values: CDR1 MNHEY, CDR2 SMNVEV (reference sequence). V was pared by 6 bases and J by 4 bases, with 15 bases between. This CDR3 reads CASSPRGGGTGELFF. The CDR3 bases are TGTGCCAGCAGCCCGAGGGGGGGCGGCACCGGGGAGCTGTTTTTT.

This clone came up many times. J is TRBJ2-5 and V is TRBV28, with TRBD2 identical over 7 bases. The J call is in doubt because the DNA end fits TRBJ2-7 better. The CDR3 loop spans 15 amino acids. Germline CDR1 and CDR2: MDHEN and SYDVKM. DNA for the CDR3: TGTGCCAGCAGCCGGGGGGAGTCGGGTGTGAGCGAGCAGTACTTC. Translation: CASSRGESGVSEQYF.

The CDR3 DNA reads as TGTGCCAGCAGTTTATGCCTAGGGCATTGCTCCTACAATGAGCAGTTCTTC. Translated, it gives CASSLCLGHCSYNEQFF. V is TRBV28 and J is TRBJ2-1; D unresolved. Trimming removed 0 bases at V and 0 bases at J, with 12 bases between. In germline, CDR1 is MDHEN, CDR2 SYDVKM. There are 17 residues in the CDR3.

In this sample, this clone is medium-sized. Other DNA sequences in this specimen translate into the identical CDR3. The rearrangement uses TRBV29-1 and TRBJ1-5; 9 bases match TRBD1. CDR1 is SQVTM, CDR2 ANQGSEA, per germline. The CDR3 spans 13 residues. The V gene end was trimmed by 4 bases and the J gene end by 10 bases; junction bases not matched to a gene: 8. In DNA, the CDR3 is TGCAGCGTTGGGACAGGGGAAGATGGACCCCAGCATTTT. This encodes CSVGTGEDGPQHF. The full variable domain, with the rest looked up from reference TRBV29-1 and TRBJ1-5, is SAVISQKPSRDICQRGTSLTIQCQVDSQVTMMFWYRQQPGQSLTLIATANQGSEATYESGFVIDKFPISRPNLTFSTLTVSNMSPEDSSIYLCSVGTGEDGPQHFGDGTRLSIL.

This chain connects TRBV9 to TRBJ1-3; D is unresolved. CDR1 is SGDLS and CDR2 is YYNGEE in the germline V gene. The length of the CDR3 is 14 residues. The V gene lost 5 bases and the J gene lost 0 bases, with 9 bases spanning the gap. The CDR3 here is CASRGSSSGNTIYF. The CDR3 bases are TGTGCCAGCAGGGGCAGCTCCTCTGGAAACACCATATATTTT. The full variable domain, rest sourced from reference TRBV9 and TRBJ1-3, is DSGVTQTPKHLITATGQRVTLRCSPRSGDLSVYWYQQSLDQGLQFLIQYYNGEERAKGNILERFSAQQFPDLHSELNLSSLELGDSALYFCASRGSSSGNTIYFGEGSWLTVV.

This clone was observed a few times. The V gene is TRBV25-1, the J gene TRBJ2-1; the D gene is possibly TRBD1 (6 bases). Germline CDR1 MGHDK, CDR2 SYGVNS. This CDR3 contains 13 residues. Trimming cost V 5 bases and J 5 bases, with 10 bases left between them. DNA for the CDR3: TGTGCCAGCAGTTGGTCAGGGGACAATGAGCAGTTCTTC. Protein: CASSWSGDNEQFF. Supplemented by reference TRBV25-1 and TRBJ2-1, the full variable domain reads EADIYQTPRYLVIGTGKKITLECSQTMGHDKMYWYQQDPGMELHLIHYSYGVNSTEKGDLSSESTVSRIRTEHFPLTLESARPSHTSQYLCASSWSGDNEQFFGPGTRLTVL.

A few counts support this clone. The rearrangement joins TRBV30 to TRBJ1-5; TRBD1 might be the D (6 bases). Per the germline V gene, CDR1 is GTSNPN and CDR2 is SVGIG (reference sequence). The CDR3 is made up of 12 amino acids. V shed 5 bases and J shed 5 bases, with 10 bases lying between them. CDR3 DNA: TGTGCCTGGGAGGCAGGGGATCAGCCCCAGCATTTT. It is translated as CAWEAGDQPQHF.

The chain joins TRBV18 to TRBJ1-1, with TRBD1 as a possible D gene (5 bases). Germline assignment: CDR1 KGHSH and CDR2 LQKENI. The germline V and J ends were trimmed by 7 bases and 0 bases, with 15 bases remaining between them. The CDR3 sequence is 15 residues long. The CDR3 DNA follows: TGTGCCAGCTACCCATTGGGGGGATTGAACACTGAAGCTTTCTTT. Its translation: CASYPLGGLNTEAFF.

The CDR3 here is CASRTLGSTGELFF. The CDR3 nucleotides are TGTGCCAGCAGGACACTCGGGAGCACCGGGGAGCTGTTTTTT. The chain recombines TRBV27 with TRBJ2-2, with a weak D call TRBD2 (6 bases). Germline CDR1 and CDR2: MNHEY and SMNVEV (reference sequence). CDR3 length equals 14 residues. V was pared by 6 bases and J by 4 bases, with 12 bases between.

The CDR3 DNA reads TGTGCCACCGCTGGGTTGAGCACTGAAGCTTTCTTT. It codes for CATAGLSTEAFF. The chain couples TRBV11-2 to TRBJ1-1; D gene unclear. V gave up 10 bases and J gave up 4 bases, with 13 bases separating them. CDR3 size: 12 residues. Looked up from germline, CDR1 is SGHAT and CDR2 is FQNNGV.

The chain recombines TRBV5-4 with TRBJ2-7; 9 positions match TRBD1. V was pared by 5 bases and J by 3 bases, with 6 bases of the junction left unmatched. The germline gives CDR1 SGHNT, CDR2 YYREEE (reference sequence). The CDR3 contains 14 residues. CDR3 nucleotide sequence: TGTGCCAGCAGACGGGGACAGGGAAACTACGAGCAGTACTTC. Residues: CASRRGQGNYEQYF. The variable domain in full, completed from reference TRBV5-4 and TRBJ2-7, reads ETGVTQSPTHLIKTRGQQVTLRCSSQSGHNTVSWYQQALGQGPQFIFQYYREEENGRGNFPPRFSGLQFPNYSSELNVNALELDDSALYLCASRRGQGNYEQYFGPGTRLTVT.

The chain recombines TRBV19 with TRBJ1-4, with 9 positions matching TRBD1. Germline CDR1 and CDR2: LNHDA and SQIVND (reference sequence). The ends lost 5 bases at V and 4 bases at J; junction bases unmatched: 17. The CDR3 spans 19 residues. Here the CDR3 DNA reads TGTGCCAGTAGTCCGGTCCCGGGACAGGGACCTAGGGGTAATGAAAAACTGTTTTTT. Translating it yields CASSPVPGQGPRGNEKLFF.

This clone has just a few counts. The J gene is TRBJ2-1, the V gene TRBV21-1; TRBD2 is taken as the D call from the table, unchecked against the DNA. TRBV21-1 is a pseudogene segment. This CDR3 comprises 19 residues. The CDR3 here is CASSKKGVAGGPIYNEQFF. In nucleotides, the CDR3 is TGTGCCAGCAGCAAAAAGGGAGTAGCGGGAGGGCCCATCTACAATGAGCAGTTCTTC.

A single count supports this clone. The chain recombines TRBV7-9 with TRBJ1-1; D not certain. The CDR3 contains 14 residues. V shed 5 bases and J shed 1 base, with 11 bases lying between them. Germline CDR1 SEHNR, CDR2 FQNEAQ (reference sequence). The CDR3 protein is CASSPDGANTEAFF. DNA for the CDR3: TGTGCCAGCAGCCCGGACGGAGCGAACACTGAAGCTTTCTTT.

Here the CDR3 reads CASSRAGTRGLNEQFF. The CDR3 DNA follows: TGTGCCAGCAGTAGGGCCGGGACCCGAGGCCTTAATGAGCAGTTCTTC. The chain employs TRBV28 and TRBJ2-1; D is tentatively TRBD1 or TRBD2 (5 bases each). There are 16 residues in the CDR3. CDR1 and CDR2 from the germline V gene are MDHEN and SYDVKM. With 5 bases removed from V and 7 bases from J, the gap between germline ends came to 21 bases.

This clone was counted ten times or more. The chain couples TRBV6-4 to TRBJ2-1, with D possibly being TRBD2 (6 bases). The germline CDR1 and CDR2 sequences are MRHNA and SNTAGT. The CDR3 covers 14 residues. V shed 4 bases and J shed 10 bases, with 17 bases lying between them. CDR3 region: CASSVRGEAGEQFF. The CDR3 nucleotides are TGTGCCAGCAGTGTCCGCGGGGAGGCGGGGGAGCAGTTCTTC.

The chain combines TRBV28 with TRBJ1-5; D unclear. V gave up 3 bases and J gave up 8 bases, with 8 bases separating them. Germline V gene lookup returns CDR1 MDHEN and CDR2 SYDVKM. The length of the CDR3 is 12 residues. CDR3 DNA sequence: TGTGCCAGCAGTTTCCCGCAGAAGCCCCAGCATTTT. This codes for CASSFPQKPQHF. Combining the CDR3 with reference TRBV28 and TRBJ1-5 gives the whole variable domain DVKVTQSSRYLVKRTGEKVFLECVQDMDHENMFWYRQDPGLGLRLIYFSYDVKMKEKGDIPEGYSVSREKKERFSLILESASTNQTSMYLCASSFPQKPQHFGDGTRLSIL.

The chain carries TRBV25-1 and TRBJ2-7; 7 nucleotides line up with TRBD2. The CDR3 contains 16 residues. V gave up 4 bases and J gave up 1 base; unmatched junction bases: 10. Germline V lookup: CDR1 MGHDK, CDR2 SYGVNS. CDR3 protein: CASSASPGDYSYEQYF. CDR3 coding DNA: TGTGCCAGCAGTGCCTCCCCCGGGGACTATTCCTACGAGCAGTACTTC.

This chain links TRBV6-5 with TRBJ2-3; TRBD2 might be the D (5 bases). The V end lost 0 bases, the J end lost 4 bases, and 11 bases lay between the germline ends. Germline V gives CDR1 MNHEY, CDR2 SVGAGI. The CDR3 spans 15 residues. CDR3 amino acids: CASSYSRAGSDTQYF. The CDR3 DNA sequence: TGTGCCAGCAGTTACTCCCGCGCGGGCTCAGATACGCAGTATTTT.

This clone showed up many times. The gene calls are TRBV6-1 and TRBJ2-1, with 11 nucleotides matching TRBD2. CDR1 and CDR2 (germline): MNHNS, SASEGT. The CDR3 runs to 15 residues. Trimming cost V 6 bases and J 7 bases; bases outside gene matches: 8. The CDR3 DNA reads TGTGCCAGCAGCTTAGCGGGAGGGTCCCCTAATGAGCAGTTCTTC. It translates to CASSLAGGSPNEQFF.

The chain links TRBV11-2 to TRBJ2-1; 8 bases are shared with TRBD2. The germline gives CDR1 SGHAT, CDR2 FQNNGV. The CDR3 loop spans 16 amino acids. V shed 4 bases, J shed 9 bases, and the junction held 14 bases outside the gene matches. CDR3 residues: CASSSRIAGLIGEQFF. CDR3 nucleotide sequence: TGTGCCAGCAGCTCCAGGATAGCGGGACTAATCGGTGAGCAGTTCTTC.

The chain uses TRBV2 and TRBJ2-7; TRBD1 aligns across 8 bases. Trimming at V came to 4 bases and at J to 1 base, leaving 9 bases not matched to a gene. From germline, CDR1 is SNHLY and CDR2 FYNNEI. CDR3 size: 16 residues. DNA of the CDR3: TGTGCCAGCAGTGGAAGTAGGGGACAGGCATCCTACGAGCAGTACTTC. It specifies CASSGSRGQASYEQYF.

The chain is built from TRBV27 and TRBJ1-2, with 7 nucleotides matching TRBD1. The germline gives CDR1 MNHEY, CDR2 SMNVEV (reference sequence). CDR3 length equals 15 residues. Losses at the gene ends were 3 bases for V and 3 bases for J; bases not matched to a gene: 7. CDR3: CASSFSQGDDYGYTF. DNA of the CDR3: TGTGCCAGCAGTTTCTCCCAGGGGGATGACTATGGCTACACCTTC.

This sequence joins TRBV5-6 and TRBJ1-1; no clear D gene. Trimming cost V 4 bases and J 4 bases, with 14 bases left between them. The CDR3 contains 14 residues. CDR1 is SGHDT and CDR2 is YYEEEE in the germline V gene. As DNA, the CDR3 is TGTGCCAGCAGCGCATTTTACGGGCTCACTGAAGCTTTCTTT. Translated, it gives CASSAFYGLTEAFF.

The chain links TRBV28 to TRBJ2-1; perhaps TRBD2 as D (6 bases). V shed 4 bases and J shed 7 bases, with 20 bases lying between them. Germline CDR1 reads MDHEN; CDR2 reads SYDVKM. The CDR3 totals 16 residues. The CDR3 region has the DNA TGTGCCAGCAGTTCATGGGACTCCGCCCCTTCAAATGAGCAGTTCTTC. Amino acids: CASSSWDSAPSNEQFF.

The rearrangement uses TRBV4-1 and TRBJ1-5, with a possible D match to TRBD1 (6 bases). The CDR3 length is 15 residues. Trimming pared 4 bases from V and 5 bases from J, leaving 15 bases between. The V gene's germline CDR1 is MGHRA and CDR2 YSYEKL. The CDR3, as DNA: TGCGCCAGCAGCCGCGGGACATGGGTTGATCAGCCCCAGCATTTT. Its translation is CASSRGTWVDQPQHF.

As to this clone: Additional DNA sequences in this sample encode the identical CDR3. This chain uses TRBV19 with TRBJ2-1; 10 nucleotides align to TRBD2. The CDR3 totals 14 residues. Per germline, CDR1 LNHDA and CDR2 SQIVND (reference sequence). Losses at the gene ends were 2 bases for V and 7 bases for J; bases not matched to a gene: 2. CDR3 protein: CASSILAGENEQFF. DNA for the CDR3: TGTGCCAGTAGTATACTAGCGGGGGAAAATGAGCAGTTCTTC.

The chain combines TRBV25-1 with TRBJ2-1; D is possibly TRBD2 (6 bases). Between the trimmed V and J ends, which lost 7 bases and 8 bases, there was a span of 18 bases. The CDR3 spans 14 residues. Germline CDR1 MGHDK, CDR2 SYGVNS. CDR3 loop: CASTGGGVLDEQFF. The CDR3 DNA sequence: TGTGCCAGCACTGGGGGAGGCGTTTTGGATGAGCAGTTCTTC.

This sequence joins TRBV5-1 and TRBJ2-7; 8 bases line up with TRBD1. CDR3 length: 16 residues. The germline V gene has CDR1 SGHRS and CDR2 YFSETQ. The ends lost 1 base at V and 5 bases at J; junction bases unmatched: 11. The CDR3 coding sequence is TGCGCCAGCAGCTTGTCACGGGGGCAGGGGGCGCACGAGCAGTACTTC. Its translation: CASSLSRGQGAHEQYF.